This TCR beta chain emerged from a study of blood T cell repertoires in COVID-19. Germline CDR1 is KGHDR and CDR2 is SFDVKD. The trim removed 2 bases at V and 4 bases at J, leaving 5 bases unmatched. The CDR3 is made up of 15 amino acids. Assay: immunoSEQ multiplex PCR; the TCRdb copy retains only in-frame clones and omits some. The profile shows approximately 100,000 clones, roughly 80% of them singletons. This clone was seen just once. Sequences were obtained from peripheral blood. This sequence originates from a man in his fifties or sixties with acute or convalescent COVID-19. The chain recombines TRBV24-1 with TRBJ2-5, with 8 bases aligning to TRBD1. The CDR3 reads CATSDSTGAGETQYF. The CDR3 coding sequence is TGTGCCACCAGTGATTCGACAGGGGCGGGAGAGACCCAGTACTTC.